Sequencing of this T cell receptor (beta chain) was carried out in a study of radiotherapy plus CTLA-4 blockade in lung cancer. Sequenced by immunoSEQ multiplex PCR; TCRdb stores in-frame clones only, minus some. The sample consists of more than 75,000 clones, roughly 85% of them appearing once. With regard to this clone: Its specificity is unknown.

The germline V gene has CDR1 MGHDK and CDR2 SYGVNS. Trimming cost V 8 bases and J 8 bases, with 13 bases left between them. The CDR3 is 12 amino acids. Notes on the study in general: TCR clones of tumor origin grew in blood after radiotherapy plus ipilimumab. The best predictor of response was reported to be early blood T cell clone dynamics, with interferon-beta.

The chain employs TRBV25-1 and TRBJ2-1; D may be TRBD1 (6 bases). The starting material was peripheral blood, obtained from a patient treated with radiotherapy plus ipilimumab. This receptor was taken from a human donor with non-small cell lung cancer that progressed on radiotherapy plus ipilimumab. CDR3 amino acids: CASEQGRDEQFF. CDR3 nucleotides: TGTGCCAGCGAACAGGGTCGGGATGAGCAGTTCTTC.